This T cell receptor beta chain was recorded in a study of CD8 T cells in ankylosing spondylitis. Study-wide findings and caveats: Peripheral blood held disease-linked clones only at relatively low frequency, and these were CD8+. Eight highly homologous variants made up a TCR beta motif, and this motif appeared characteristic of ankylosing spondylitis blood. Disease-linked clones reportedly concentrated significantly in matched ankylosing spondylitis synovial fluid.

Trimming left V 7 bases short and J 8 bases short, with 25 bases between. Germline V gene sequence: CDR1 SGHTA, CDR2 FQGNSA. The CDR3 is 16 amino acids. About this clonotype itself: Its antigen is not identified.

TCRdb called the 5' RACE reads again in MiXCR, with one record for every CDR3 protein. Of just under 550,000 distinct CDR3 sequences in the sample, roughly 13% were seen once. The sequencing sample was made of blood, either unsorted or a sorted T cell fraction (not recorded which). This TCR derives from a male donor with ankylosing spondylitis. The V gene is TRBV7-2, the J gene TRBJ2-3, with D tentatively TRBD1 (7 bases). CDR3 loop: CASTPQTGRRAGTQYF. CDR3 bases: TGTGCCAGCACCCCACAGACAGGGAGGCGGGCTGGTACGCAGTATTTT.